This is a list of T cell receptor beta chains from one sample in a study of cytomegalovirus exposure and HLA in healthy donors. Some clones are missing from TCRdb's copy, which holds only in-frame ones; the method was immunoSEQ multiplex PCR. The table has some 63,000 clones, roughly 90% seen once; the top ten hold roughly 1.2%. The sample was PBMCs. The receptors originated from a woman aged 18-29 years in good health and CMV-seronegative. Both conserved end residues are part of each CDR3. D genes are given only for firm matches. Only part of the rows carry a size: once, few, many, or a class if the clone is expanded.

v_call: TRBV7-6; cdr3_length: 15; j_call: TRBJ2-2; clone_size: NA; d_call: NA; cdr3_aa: CASSLNRVNTGELFF; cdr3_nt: TGTGCCAGCAGCTTAAACAGGGTGAACACCGGGGAGCTGTTTTTT
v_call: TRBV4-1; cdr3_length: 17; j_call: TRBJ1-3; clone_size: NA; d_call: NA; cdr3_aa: CASSLTPARVVGNTIYF; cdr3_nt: TGCGCCAGCAGCCTCACCCCGGCGCGGGTAGTCGGAAACACCATATATTTT
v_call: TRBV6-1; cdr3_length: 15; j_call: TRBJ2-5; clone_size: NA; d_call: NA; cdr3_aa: CASTLTYTARETQYF; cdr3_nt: TGTGCCAGCACATTGACATACACGGCGCGCGAGACCCAGTACTTC
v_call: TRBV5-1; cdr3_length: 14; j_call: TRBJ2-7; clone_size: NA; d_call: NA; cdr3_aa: CASSFSSTEYEQYF; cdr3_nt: TGCGCCAGCAGCTTTAGCTCGACTGAGTACGAGCAGTACTTC
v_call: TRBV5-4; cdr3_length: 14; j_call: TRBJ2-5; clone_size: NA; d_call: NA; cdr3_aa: CASSRPGRQETQYF; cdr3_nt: TGTGCCAGCAGCCGGCCGGGGAGACAAGAGACCCAGTACTTC
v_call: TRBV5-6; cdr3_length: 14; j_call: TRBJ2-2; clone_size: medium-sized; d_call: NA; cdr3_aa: CASTIGANTGELFF; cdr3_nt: TGTGCCAGCACCATTGGAGCTAACACCGGGGAGCTGTTTTTT
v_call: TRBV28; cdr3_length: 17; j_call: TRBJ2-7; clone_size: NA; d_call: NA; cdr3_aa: CASSPRLMTESWREQYF; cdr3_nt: TGTGCCAGCAGTCCCCGTTTGATGACAGAATCCTGGCGGGAGCAGTACTTC
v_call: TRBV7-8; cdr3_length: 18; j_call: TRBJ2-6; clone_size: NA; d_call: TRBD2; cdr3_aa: CASSQGLAGNSGANVLTF; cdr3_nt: TGTGCCAGCAGCCAAGGACTAGCGGGGAACTCTGGGGCCAACGTCCTGACTTTC
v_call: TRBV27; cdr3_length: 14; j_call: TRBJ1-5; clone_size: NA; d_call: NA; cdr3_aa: CASSWAGVNQPQHF; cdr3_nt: TGTGCCAGCAGTTGGGCGGGAGTCAATCAGCCCCAGCATTTT
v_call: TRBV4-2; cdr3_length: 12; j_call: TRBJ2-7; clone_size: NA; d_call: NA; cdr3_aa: CASSQEGYEQYF; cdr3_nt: TGTGCCAGCAGCCAGGAGGGGTACGAGCAGTACTTC
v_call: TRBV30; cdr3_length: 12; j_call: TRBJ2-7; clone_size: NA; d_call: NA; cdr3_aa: CAWNGGTYEQYF; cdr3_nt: TGTGCCTGGAACGGCGGAACCTACGAGCAGTACTTC
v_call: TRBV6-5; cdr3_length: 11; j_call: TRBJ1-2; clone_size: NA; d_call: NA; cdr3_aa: CASKARYGYTF; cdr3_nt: TGTGCCAGCAAGGCGAGGTATGGCTACACCTTC
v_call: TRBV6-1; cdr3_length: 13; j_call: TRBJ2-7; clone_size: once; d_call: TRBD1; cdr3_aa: CARKTGHSYEQYF; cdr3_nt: TGTGCCAGAAAGACAGGGCATTCCTACGAGCAGTACTTC
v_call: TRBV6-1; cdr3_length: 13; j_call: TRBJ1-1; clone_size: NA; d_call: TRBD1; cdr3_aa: CASRRQGWTEAFF; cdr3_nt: TGTGCCAGCAGAAGACAGGGGTGGACTGAAGCTTTCTTT
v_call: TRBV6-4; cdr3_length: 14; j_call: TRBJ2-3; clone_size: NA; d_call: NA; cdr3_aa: CASSDGLSTDTQYF; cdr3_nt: TGTGCCAGCAGTGATGGGCTAAGCACAGATACGCAGTATTTT
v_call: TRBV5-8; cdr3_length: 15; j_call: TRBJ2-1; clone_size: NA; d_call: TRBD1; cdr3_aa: CASSWGDREYNEQFF; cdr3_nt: TGTGCCAGCAGCTGGGGGGACAGGGAATACAATGAGCAGTTCTTC
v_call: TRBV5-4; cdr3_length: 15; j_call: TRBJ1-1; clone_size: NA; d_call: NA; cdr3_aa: CATTVGPTIATEAFF; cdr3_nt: TGTGCCACCACCGTGGGGCCTACGATTGCCACTGAAGCTTTCTTT
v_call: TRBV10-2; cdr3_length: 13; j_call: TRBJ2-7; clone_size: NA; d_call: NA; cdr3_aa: CASSKGASYEQYF; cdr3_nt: TGCGCCAGCAGTAAAGGGGCGTCCTACGAGCAGTACTTC
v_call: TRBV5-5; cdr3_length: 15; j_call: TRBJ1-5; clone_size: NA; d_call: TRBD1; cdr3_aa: CASSLGGQGDQPQHF; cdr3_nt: TGTGCCAGCAGCTTGGGGGGACAGGGTGATCAGCCCCAGCATTTT
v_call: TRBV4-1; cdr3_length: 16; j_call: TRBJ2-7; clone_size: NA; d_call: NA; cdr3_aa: CASSQAVGPARGEQYF; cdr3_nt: TGCGCCAGCAGCCAAGCAGTCGGGCCCGCTCGGGGGGAGCAGTACTTC
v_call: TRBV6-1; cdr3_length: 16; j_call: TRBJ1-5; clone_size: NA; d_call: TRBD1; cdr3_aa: CASSARDRGSNQPQHF; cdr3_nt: TGTGCCAGCAGTGCCCGGGACAGGGGGAGCAATCAGCCCCAGCATTTT
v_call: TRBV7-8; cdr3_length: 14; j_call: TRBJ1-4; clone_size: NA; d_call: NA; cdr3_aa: CASRIDRRNEKLFF; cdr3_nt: TGTGCCAGCAGAATAGACAGGCGTAATGAAAAACTGTTTTTT
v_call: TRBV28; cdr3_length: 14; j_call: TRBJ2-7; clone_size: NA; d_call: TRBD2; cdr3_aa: CASITGTRGPVEYF; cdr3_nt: TGTGCCAGCATTACCGGGACTAGGGGCCCCGTGGAGTACTTC
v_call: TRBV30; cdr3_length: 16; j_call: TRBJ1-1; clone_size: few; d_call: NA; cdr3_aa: CAWSVGPRARNTEAFF; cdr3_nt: TGTGCCTGGAGTGTAGGCCCCAGGGCCCGGAACACTGAAGCTTTCTTT
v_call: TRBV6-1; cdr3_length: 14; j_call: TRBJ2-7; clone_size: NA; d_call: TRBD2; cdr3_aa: CASTSSGGAYEQYF; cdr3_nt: TGTGCCAGCACCTCCAGCGGGGGGGCTTACGAGCAGTACTTC
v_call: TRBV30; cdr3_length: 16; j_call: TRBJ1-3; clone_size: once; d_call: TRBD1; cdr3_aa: CAWSVGTAFSGNTIYF; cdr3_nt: TGTGCCTGGAGTGTGGGGACAGCGTTCTCTGGAAACACCATATATTTT
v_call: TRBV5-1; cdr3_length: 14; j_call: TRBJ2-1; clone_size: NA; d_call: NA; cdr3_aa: CASSLPGAYNEQFF; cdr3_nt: TGCGCCAGCAGCTTGCCGGGAGCCTACAATGAGCAGTTCTTC
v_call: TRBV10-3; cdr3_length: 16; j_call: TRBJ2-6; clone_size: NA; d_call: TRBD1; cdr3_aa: CAISERGLSGANVLTF; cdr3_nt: TGTGCCATCAGTGAGAGGGGGCTATCTGGGGCCAACGTCCTGACTTTC
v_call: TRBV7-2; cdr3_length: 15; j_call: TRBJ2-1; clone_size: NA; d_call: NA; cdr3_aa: CASSLGGGASWEQFF; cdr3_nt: TGTGCCAGCAGCTTAGGAGGGGGGGCGAGCTGGGAGCAGTTCTTC
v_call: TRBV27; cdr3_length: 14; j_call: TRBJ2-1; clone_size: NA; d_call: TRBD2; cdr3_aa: CASSLSVGPGGQFF; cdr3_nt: TGTGCCAGCAGTTTATCTGTGGGGCCGGGGGGGCAGTTCTTC
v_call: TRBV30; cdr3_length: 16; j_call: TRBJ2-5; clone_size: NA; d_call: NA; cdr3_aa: CAWSVLMSGYQETQYF; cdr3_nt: TGTGCCTGGAGTGTACTGATGAGCGGGTACCAAGAGACCCAGTACTTC
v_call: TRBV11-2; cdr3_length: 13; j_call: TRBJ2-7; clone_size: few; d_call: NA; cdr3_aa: CASSASGKAEQYF; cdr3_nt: TGTGCCAGCAGCGCTTCGGGAAAAGCCGAGCAGTACTTC
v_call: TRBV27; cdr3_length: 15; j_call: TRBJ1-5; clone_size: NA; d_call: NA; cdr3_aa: CASSLGTSGNQPQHF; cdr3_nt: TGTGCCAGCAGTCTCGGGACTAGCGGCAATCAGCCCCAGCATTTT
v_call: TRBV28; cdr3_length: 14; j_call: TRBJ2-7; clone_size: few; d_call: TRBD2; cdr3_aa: CASSTTSGAYEQYF; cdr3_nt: TGTGCCAGCAGTACCACTAGCGGTGCCTACGAGCAGTACTTC
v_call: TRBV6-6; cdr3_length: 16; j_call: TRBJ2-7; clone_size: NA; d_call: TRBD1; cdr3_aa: CASSSLTGGSSYEQYF; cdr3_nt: TGTGCCAGCAGTTCCTTGACAGGGGGCTCCTCCTACGAGCAGTACTTC
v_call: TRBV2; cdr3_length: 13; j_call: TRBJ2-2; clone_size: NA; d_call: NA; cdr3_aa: CASREREAGELFF; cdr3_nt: TGTGCCAGCAGGGAGAGGGAGGCCGGGGAGCTGTTTTTT
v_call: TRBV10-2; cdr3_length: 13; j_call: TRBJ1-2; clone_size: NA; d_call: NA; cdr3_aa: CASSPPRGSGYTF; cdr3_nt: TGCGCCAGCAGCCCCCCCCGCGGTAGTGGCTACACCTTC
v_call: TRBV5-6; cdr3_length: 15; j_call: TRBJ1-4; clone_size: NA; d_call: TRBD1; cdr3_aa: CASSAQGAIVEKLFF; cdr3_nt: TGTGCCAGCAGCGCTCAGGGGGCGATCGTTGAAAAACTGTTTTTT
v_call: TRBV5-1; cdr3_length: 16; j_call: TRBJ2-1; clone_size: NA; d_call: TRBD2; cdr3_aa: CASSPWTSGAYNEQFF; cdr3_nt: TGCGCCAGCAGCCCATGGACTAGCGGGGCCTACAATGAGCAGTTCTTC
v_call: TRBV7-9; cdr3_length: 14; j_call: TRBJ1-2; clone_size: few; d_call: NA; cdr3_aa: CASSFGQLNYGYTF; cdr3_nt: TGTGCCAGCAGCTTTGGGCAGCTGAACTATGGCTACACCTTC
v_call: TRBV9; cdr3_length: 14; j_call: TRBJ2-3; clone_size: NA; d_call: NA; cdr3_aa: CASSAGQNTDTQYF; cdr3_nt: TGTGCCAGCAGCGCCGGACAGAACACAGATACGCAGTATTTT
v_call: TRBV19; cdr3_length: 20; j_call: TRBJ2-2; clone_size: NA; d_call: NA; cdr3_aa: CATTPFRGNRQSEGTGELFF; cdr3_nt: TGTGCCACCACACCCTTCCGGGGGAACCGACAGTCCGAGGGCACCGGGGAGCTGTTTTTT
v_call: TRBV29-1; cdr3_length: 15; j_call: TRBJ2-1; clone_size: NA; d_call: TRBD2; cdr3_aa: CSATSGGELYNEQFF; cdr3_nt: TGCAGCGCGACGAGCGGGGGGGAGTTGTACAATGAGCAGTTCTTC
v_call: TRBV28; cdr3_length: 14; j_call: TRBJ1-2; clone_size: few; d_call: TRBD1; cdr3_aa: CASEDRGRHYGYTF; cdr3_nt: TGTGCCAGCGAGGACAGGGGCCGACACTATGGCTACACCTTC
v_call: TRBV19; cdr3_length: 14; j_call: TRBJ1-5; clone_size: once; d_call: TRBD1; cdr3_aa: CASRPGQGIQPQHF; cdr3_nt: TGTGCCAGTAGACCGGGACAGGGAATCCAGCCCCAGCATTTT
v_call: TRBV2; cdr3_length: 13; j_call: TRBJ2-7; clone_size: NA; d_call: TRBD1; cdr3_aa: CASLKQGNREQYF; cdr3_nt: TGTGCCAGCCTCAAACAGGGGAATCGCGAGCAGTACTTC
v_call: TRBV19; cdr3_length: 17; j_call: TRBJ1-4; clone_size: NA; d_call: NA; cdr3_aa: CASSIQRRAATNEKLFF; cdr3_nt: TGTGCCAGTAGTATTCAGCGCAGGGCCGCAACTAATGAAAAACTGTTTTTT
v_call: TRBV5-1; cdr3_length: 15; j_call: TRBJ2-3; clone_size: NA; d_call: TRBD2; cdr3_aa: CASSWSSGSFDTQYF; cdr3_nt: TGCGCCAGCAGCTGGTCTAGCGGGTCTTTTGATACGCAGTATTTT
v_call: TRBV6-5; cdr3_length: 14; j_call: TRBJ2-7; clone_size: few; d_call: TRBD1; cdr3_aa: CASSLFRGPYEQYF; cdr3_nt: TGTGCCAGCAGTTTATTCAGGGGGCCCTACGAGCAGTACTTC
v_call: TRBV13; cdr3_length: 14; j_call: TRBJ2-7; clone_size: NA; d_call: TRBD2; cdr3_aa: CASSSQRERYEQYF; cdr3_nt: TGTGCCAGCAGCTCCCAGCGGGAGCGGTACGAGCAGTACTTC
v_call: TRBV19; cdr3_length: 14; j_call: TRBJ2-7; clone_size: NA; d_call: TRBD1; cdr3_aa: CASSPMGQSYEQYF; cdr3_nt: TGTGCCAGTAGCCCCATGGGACAGAGTTACGAGCAGTACTTC